The 2 T cell receptor beta chains below were found in one sample sequenced in a study of blood T cell repertoires in COVID-19. The data were produced by immunoSEQ multiplex PCR, yet TCRdb's version contains in-frame clones alone and is incomplete. The profile shows about 300,000 clones, just over 85% of them singletons. Sequencing input: PBMCs or T cells enriched from blood (not recorded which). All receptors derive from a man aged 25-45 years who had recovered from COVID-19.

The gene calls are TRBV3-1 (or the pseudogene TRBV3-2) and TRBJ1-2, with D possibly being TRBD1 (5 bases). CDR1 is LGHDT, CDR2 YNNKEL, per germline (reference sequence). V was cut by 4 bases and J by 4 bases, with 10 bases left in between. The CDR3 contains 13 residues. CDR3 region: CASSPWGGYGYTF. The CDR3, as DNA: TGTGCCAGCAGCCCTTGGGGGGGCTATGGCTACACCTTC.

The CDR3 loop reads CASREGQGTRQFF. In nucleotides, the CDR3 is TGTGCCAGTAGAGAGGGACAGGGCACTAGGCAGTTCTTC. The chain carries TRBV19 and TRBJ2-1; 9 bases match TRBD1. CDR3 size: 13 residues. V shed 6 bases, J shed 12 bases, and the junction held 9 bases outside the gene matches. In germline, CDR1 is LNHDA, CDR2 SQIVND (reference sequence).